The T cell receptor beta chain described here comes from a study of shared clonotypes between healthy human individuals. Study-level information: Plates per donor: three CD4 naive, three CD4 memory, two CD8 naive, one CD8 memory.

The assay ran at deep level. As processed by the authors: ImmunoSEQ supplied junction-only sequences lacking quality scores, so filtering was different. Data came from immunoSEQ multiplex PCR; TCRdb stores just in-frame clones and leaves some out. The DNA gave D and trimming, while V, J and clone size come from that table. The sample has about 2.3 million clones, around 93% seen once. General observations from the study: Shared clonotypes: 4.5% to 5% naive CD4, under 4% naive CD8, less than 2.5% memory CD4, 0.4% to 0.5% memory CD8.

Concerning this clone: The antigen is undetermined.

Trimming left V 1 base short and J 5 bases short, with 12 bases between. The germline CDR1 and CDR2 sequences are SGHAT and FQNNGV. The CDR3 sequence is 15 residues long. This receptor was taken from a man between 18 and 35 years old in good health. Some clones in this sample may be carry-over from other donors' samples. The sequenced material came from naive CD4+ T cells from PBMCs. As for subset: CD45RA+ positively selected. The chain links TRBV11-2 to TRBJ2-1; D may be TRBD2 (5 bases). CDR3: CASSLASSLNNEQFF. The CDR3, as DNA: TGTGCCAGCAGCTTAGCTAGCAGCCTTAACAATGAGCAGTTCTTC.